This T cell receptor (beta chain) was profiled in a study of blood T cell repertoires in COVID-19 (dated by TCRdb to about 2020). Broadly, across the study: Collaborator samples came from the United States, Italy and Spain and covered acute and convalescent phases of COVID-19. The prospective study material was composed of cDNA or gDNA derived from T cells, B-cell-depleted T cells, or PBMCs. Deeply sampled blood TCRbeta repertoires from subjects exposed to, actively infected with, or recovered from COVID-19 were included in the dataset. A freely available public database, intended as a resource for researchers studying the immune response to SARS-CoV-2, is where the repertoires were released. Samples came from the ongoing ImmuneRACE study (first 160 participants) plus 1,254 subjects from 6 global collaborators. Sample metadata almost always included a de-identified subject ID, COVID-19 status, age in years and sex. HLA class I and class II types, where available, came from metadata supplied by the sample provider rather than from assay-based typing.

The immunoSEQ Assay, a bias-controlled multiplex PCR, was used to amplify TCRbeta CDR3 regions from genomic DNA. The study's own analysis went as follows. Within the assay, amplification of reference gene primers was used to estimate how many nucleated cells each sample contained. To quantify the absolute abundance of each unique TCRbeta CDR3 rearrangement, sequence reads were collapsed and filtered. For each sample, productive Simpson clonality was calculated by taking the square root of Simpson's diversity index across productive rearrangements. TCRdb's version of the immuneACCESS table is confined to in-frame rearrangements and falls short of the full clone set. An unresolved V gene accounts for under half of the shortfall where checked; the remainder is of unknown origin. The V and J calls and the clone size are those of that table, but D and trimming were determined from the DNA. The sample contains roughly 200,000 clones, about nine tenths of them found a single time. The leading ten clones occupy about a tenth of the sample.

With regard to this clone: Its antigen specificity is not known. No base qualities exist here, and no much larger clone lies one base off it.

Participants in the prospective study were enrolled through a virtual design, were aged roughly 18 to 100 years, and lived in approximately 25 United States geographic areas. In the prospective study, participants were assigned to cohorts based on the clinical history participants reported in a screening survey and a study questionnaire. Mobile phlebotomists in the prospective study collected whole blood, serum and a nasopharyngeal or oropharyngeal swab from every participant. Participants in the prospective study had the option to provide additional blood draws and questionnaires over a roughly two-month period. Prospective study blood samples were shipped either frozen or at room temperature before DNA extraction. Results the study describes overall, beyond this receptor: The quantity of clinical and demographic metadata differed by source and by participant and was supplied without curation.

Including cysteine and phenylalanine, the CDR3 has 16 amino acids. Only the CDR3 region is kept as DNA, spanning 48 bases read in frame from base 1. CDR1 MDHEN and CDR2 SYDVKM are derived from the germline V gene. Cut back by 3 bases and 1 base, the V and J ends lie 12 bases apart. Specimen: PBMCs or T cells enriched from blood (not recorded which). Recombination linked TRBV28 to TRBJ2-2; the D region possibly corresponds to TRBD2 (7 bases align). The TCR sequence derives from a man aged 18 to 35 with acute COVID-19. The CDR3 protein: CASSFPRGGNTGELFF. In nucleotide form, the sequence is TGTGCCAGCAGTTTTCCTAGGGGGGGGAACACCGGGGAGCTGTTTTTT.